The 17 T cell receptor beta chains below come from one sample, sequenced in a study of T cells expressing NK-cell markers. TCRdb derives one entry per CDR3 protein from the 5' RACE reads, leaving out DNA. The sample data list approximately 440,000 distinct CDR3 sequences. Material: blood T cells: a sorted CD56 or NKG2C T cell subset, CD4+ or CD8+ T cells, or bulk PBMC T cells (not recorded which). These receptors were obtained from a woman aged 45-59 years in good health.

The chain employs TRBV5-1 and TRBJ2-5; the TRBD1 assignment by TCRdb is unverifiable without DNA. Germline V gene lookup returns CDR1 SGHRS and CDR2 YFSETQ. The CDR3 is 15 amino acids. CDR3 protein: CASRPGPNPQETQYF.

The chain's CDR3 is CASSQENQPQHF. This chain uses TRBV4-2 with TRBJ1-5. Germline V gives CDR1 LGHNA, CDR2 YNFKEQ. The CDR3 loop spans 12 amino acids.

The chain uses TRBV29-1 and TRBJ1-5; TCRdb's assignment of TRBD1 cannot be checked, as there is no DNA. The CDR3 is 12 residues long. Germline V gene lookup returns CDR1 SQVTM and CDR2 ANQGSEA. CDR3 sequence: CSVEVPPGRQHF.

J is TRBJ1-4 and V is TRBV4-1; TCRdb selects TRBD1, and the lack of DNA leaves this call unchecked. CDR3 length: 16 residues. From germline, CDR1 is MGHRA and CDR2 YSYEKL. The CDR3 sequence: CASSQDGPQGSEKLFF.

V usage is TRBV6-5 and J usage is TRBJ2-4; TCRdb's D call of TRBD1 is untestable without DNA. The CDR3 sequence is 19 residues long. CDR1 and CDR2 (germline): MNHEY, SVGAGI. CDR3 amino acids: CASSYSIGKAGIAKNIQYF.

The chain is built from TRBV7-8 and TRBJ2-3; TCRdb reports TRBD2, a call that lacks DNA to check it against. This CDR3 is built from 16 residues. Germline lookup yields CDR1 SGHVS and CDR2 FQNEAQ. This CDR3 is CASSLEAGSSPHTQYF.

The CDR3 protein is CASSQAGAIGNEQYF. V and J are TRBV3-1 and TRBJ2-7; TCRdb returns TRBD1, unconfirmable since there is no DNA. There are 15 residues in the CDR3. Germline V lookup: CDR1 LGHDT, CDR2 YNNKEL (reference sequence).

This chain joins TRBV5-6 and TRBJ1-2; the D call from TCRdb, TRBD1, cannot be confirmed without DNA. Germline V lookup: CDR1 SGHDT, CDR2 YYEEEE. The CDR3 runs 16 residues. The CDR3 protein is CASSFGTGGPYDGYTF.

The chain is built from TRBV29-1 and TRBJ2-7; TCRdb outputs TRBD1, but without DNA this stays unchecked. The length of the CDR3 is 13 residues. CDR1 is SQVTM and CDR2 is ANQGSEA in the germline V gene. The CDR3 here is CSVVGRGSYEQYF.

This CDR3 reads CASSLQWYEQFF. The chain employs TRBV7-9 and TRBJ2-1. CDR3 length equals 12 residues. Germline V gene sequence: CDR1 SEHNR, CDR2 FQNEAQ (reference sequence).

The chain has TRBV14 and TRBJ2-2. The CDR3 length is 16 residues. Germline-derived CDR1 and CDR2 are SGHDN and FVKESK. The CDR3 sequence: CASSQDLAGNTGELFF.

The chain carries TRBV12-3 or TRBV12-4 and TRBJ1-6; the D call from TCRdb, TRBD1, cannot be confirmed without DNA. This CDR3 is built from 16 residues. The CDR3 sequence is CASSFGGGQGRSPLHF.

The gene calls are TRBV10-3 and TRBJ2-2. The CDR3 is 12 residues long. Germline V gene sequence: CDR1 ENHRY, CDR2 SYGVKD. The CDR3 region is CAARSSTGELFF.

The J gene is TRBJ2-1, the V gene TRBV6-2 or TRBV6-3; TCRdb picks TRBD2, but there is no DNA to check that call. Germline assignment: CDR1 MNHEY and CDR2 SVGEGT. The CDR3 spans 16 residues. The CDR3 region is CASRPQGTSGSNEQFF.

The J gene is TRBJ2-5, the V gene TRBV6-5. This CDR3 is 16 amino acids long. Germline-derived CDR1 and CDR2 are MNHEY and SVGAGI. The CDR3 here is CASSYSVLQGPETQYF.

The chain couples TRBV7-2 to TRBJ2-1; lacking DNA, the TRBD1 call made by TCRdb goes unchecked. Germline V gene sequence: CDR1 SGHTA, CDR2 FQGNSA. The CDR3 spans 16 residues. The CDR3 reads CASSRAGTGSYNEQFF. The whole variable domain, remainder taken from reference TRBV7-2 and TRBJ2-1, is GAGVSQSPSNKVTEKGKDVELRCDPISGHTALYWYRQSLGQGLEFLIYFQGNSAPDKSGLPSDRFSAERTGGSVSTLTIQRTQQEDSAVYLCASSRAGTGSYNEQFFGPGTRLTVL.

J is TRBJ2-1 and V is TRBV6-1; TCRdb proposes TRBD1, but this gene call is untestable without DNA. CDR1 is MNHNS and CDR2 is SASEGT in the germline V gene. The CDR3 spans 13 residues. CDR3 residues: CASSESGRGEQFF.